A single T cell receptor (beta chain) is shown here with its context. The sample comes from a study of blood T cells in healthy people across ages. J lost 1 base, V lost 4 bases, and 15 bases had no gene match. The germline CDR1 and CDR2 sequences are MNHEY and SMNVEV (reference sequence). The CDR3 is made up of 20 amino acids. It was with a sample-barcoded 5' primer and a J-beta primer mix that a second PCR of roughly 6 to 12 cycles was run. Researchers report that a template-switch adaptor with 12 random nucleotides tagged each cDNA molecule. TCRdb fed the 5' RACE reads into MiXCR, producing one record per CDR3 protein. The data show 920,000 or so distinct CDR3 sequences, more than 40% seen once.

The V gene is TRBV27, the J gene TRBJ2-2, with 10 positions matching TRBD2. Source material: blood. The receptor was derived from an older woman in good health. This CDR3 reads CASSSLRQGWTSGNTGELFF. The CDR3 bases are TGTGCCAGCAGTTCCCTTCGACAGGGATGGACTAGCGGGAACACCGGGGAGCTGTTTTTT.